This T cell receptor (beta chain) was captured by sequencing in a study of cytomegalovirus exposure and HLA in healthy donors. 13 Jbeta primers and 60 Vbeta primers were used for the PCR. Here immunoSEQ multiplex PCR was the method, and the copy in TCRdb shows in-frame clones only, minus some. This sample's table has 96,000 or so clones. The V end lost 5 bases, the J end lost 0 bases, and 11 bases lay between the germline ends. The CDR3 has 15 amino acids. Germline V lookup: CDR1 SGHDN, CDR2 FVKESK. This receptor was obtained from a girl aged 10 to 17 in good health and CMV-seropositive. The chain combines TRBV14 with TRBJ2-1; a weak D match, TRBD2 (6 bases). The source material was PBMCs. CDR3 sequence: CASSSRGSSYNEQFF. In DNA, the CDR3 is TGTGCCAGCAGCTCCCGGGGGAGCTCCTACAATGAGCAGTTCTTC.